The 21 T cell receptor beta chains below were found in one sample sequenced in a study of control samples from healthy donors and cancer patients. Profiling relied on immunoSEQ multiplex PCR, and the TCRdb table lists in-frame clones only, not all of them. The top ten hold over 0.5% of the sample, which has about 120,000 clones, about 92% seen once. The sample consisted of PBMCs. All receptors derive from an elderly man with head and neck cancer.

V gene TRBV7-9 combines with J gene TRBJ2-3; unclear D gene. Trimming pared 5 bases from V and 1 base from J, leaving 1 base between. The V gene's germline CDR1 is SEHNR and CDR2 FQNEAQ (reference sequence). This CDR3 has 11 amino acids. The CDR3 loop is CASSRTDTQYF. The CDR3 DNA sequence: TGTGCCAGCAGCCGCACAGATACGCAGTATTTT.

The V and J genes are TRBV19 and TRBJ2-7; TRBD1 matches at 8 bases. The CDR3 length is 13 residues. Germline V lookup: CDR1 LNHDA, CDR2 SQIVND (reference sequence). The trim removed 1 base at V and 5 bases at J, leaving 1 base unmatched. In nucleotides, the CDR3 is TGTGCCAGTAGTATAGGACAGGGGAACGAGCAGTACTTC. This translates into CASSIGQGNEQYF.

The CDR3 sequence is CASSIRGAPTPGELFF. The CDR3 DNA reads as TGTGCCAGTAGTATAAGAGGGGCCCCTACACCCGGGGAGCTGTTTTTT. The genes are TRBV19 and TRBJ2-2; D may match TRBD1 or TRBD2 (5 bases each). V was clipped by 2 bases and J by 6 bases, with 16 bases between them. The CDR3 runs to 16 residues. The germline CDR1 and CDR2 sequences are LNHDA and SQIVND (reference sequence).

V is TRBV5-1 and J is TRBJ2-6; 8 nucleotides agree with TRBD1. This CDR3 has 17 amino acids. The V gene end was trimmed by 4 bases and the J gene end by 0 bases; junction bases not matched to a gene: 6. CDR1 is SGHRS and CDR2 is YFSETQ in the germline V gene. The CDR3 here is CASSTGQGSSGANVLTF. CDR3 in DNA: TGCGCCAGCAGCACCGGACAGGGCAGCTCTGGGGCCAACGTCCTGACTTTC.

This clone has just one count. This sequence joins TRBV6-6 and TRBJ1-1, with a weak D call TRBD1 (6 bases). Germline values: CDR1 MNHNY, CDR2 SVGAGI (reference sequence). V lost 6 bases and J lost 5, with 10 bases in between. The CDR3 has 12 residues. CDR3 DNA: TGTGCCAGCAGGGACAGTTGGACTGAAGCTTTCTTT. Translation gives CASRDSWTEAFF.

This clone was counted only a few times. This chain uses TRBV10-3 with TRBJ1-4; D ambiguous. This CDR3 has 12 residues. From germline, CDR1 is ENHRY and CDR2 SYGVKD. V lost 8 bases and J lost 11, with 15 bases in between. CDR3 amino acids: CAISGLSGKLFF. As DNA, the CDR3 is TGTGCCATCTCGGGCCTGTCGGGGAAACTGTTTTTT.

The rearrangement uses TRBV5-4 and TRBJ1-4, with 9 positions matching TRBD1. CDR3 size: 14 residues. CDR1 SGHNT and CDR2 YYREEE come from the germline V gene (reference sequence). The V and J ends lost 4 bases and 7 bases, in that order; junction bases with no gene match: 5. CDR3 residues: CASSTPGQGEKLFF. The DNA of the CDR3 is TGTGCCAGCAGCACTCCGGGACAGGGTGAAAAACTGTTTTTT.

V gene TRBV7-8 combines with J gene TRBJ1-1, with a possible D match to TRBD1 (6 bases). The CDR3 is made up of 16 amino acids. Germline lookup yields CDR1 SGHVS and CDR2 FQNEAQ. The V end lost 2 bases, the J end lost 7 bases, and 20 bases lay between the germline ends. DNA of the CDR3: TGTGCCAGCAGCTTAAGGATCCCGGGATTGACAGGTGAAGCTTTCTTT. Residues: CASSLRIPGLTGEAFF. The complete variable domain, with remaining parts taken from reference TRBV7-8 and TRBJ1-1, reads GAGVSQSPRYKVAKRGQDVALRCDPISGHVSLFWYQQALGQGPEFLTYFQNEAQLDKSGLPSDRFFAERPEGSVSTLKIQRTQQEDSAVYLCASSLRIPGLTGEAFFGQGTRLTVV.

V is TRBV29-1 and J is TRBJ2-7; D possibly corresponds to TRBD2 (5 bases). Per the germline V gene, CDR1 is SQVTM and CDR2 is ANQGSEA. The CDR3 loop spans 13 amino acids. V gave up 2 bases and J gave up 3 bases, with 11 bases separating them. The CDR3 region has the DNA TGCAGCGTTGAAAGGACTGGCAGCTACGAGCAGTACTTC. As protein: CSVERTGSYEQYF.

The chain uses TRBV10-3 and TRBJ1-1; the match to TRBD1 covers 9 bases. CDR3 length equals 14 residues. Germline V CDR1 and CDR2: ENHRY, SYGVKD. The ends lost 6 bases at V and 1 base at J; junction bases unmatched: 3. The CDR3 reads CAISKDRGNTEAFF. The DNA for the CDR3 is TGTGCCATCAGCAAGGACAGGGGGAACACTGAAGCTTTCTTT.

The J gene is TRBJ2-5, the V gene TRBV5-1, with a possible D match to TRBD1 (6 bases). The V end was cut by 0 bases, the J end by 4 bases, with 7 bases between. CDR3 size: 13 residues. Germline V gene lookup returns CDR1 SGHRS and CDR2 YFSETQ. For the CDR3, the DNA is TGCGCCAGCAGCTTGGGAGGGGGAGAGACCCAGTACTTC. Amino acid sequence: CASSLGGGETQYF. The entire variable domain, with the rest obtained from reference TRBV5-1 and TRBJ2-5, is as follows: KAGVTQTPRYLIKTRGQQVTLSCSPISGHRSVSWYQQTPGQGLQFLFEYFSETQRNKGNFPGRFSGRQFSNSRSEMNVSTLELGDSALYLCASSLGGGETQYFGPGTRLLVL.

The genes are TRBV9 and TRBJ2-3; D tentatively fits TRBD1 or TRBD2 (5 bases each). The germline CDR1 and CDR2 sequences are SGDLS and YYNGEE. The CDR3 is made up of 14 amino acids. V was shortened by 2 bases and J by 3 bases, with 10 bases between the two germline ends. CDR3 sequence (DNA): TGTGCCAGCAGCGTTTTTGGGGGAACAGATACGCAGTATTTT. Amino acid sequence: CASSVFGGTDTQYF.

This CDR3 is CATSGTPQTGELFF. The CDR3 DNA reads TGTGCCACCAGCGGGACTCCCCAGACCGGGGAGCTGTTTTTT. V usage is TRBV24-1 and J usage is TRBJ2-2, with a tentative D call TRBD2 (6 bases). V was clipped by 7 bases and J by 5 bases, with 13 bases between them. There are 14 residues in the CDR3. Germline CDR1 and CDR2: KGHDR and SFDVKD.

This chain uses TRBV11-2 with TRBJ1-4; the D gene is possibly TRBD1 (5 bases). The CDR3 spans 14 residues. Germline CDR1 SGHAT, CDR2 FQNNGV. V lost 2 bases to trimming and J lost 1 base, with 5 bases between them. The CDR3 nucleotides read TGTGCCAGCAGCTTACAGGGAACTAATGAAAAACTGTTTTTT. It yields the protein CASSLQGTNEKLFF.

This chain's CDR3 is CASSLIGGQGAAEQYF. The CDR3 bases are TGTGCCAGCAGCTTAATAGGGGGACAGGGGGCTGCCGAGCAGTACTTC. The chain uses TRBV7-9 and TRBJ2-7; 12 nucleotides match TRBD1. This CDR3 spans 16 amino acids. Germline CDR1 is SEHNR and CDR2 is FQNEAQ (reference sequence). Losses at the gene ends were 2 bases for V and 6 bases for J; bases not matched to a gene: 8.

This chain links TRBV18 with TRBJ1-4, with a possible D match to TRBD1 (6 bases). V shed 4 bases and J shed 0 bases, with 12 bases lying between them. The CDR3 sequence is 16 residues long. The germline gives CDR1 KGHSH, CDR2 LQKENI. The CDR3 bases are TGTGCCAGCTCACAGGGACAAGTTGCAACTAATGAAAAACTGTTTTTT. It codes for CASSQGQVATNEKLFF.

The rearrangement links TRBV7-9 to TRBJ1-6; tentatively, D is TRBD1 (6 bases). CDR1 and CDR2 (germline): SEHNR, FQNEAQ (reference sequence). V was trimmed by 2 bases and J by 10 bases, leaving 24 bases between them. This CDR3 comprises 18 residues. The DNA of the CDR3 is TGTGCCAGCAGCTTAAGGTCCTCGGTCGGGGGCGCGGGGTCACCCCTCCACTTT. Residues: CASSLRSSVGGAGSPLHF.

This clone was seen a few times. The gene calls are TRBV3-1 (or the pseudogene TRBV3-2) and TRBJ2-6; D might be TRBD1 (6 bases). The V gene's germline CDR1 is LGHDT and CDR2 YNNKEL (reference sequence). The V end lost 2 bases, the J end lost 4 bases, and 15 bases lay between the germline ends. The length of the CDR3 is 17 residues. CDR3 DNA: TGTGCCAGCAGCCAACACATCAGGGGAACCGGGGCCAACGTCCTGACTTTC. Protein product: CASSQHIRGTGANVLTF.

The genes are TRBV6-5 and TRBJ2-1; D not resolved. The ends were cut back, 8 bases at V and 3 bases at J, with 14 bases in the middle. Germline V CDR1 and CDR2: MNHEY, SVGAGI. This CDR3 contains 14 residues. CDR3 sequence (DNA): TGTGCCAGCCGTCGTGGACGGAACTACAATGAGCAGTTCTTC. It translates to CASRRGRNYNEQFF.

The rearrangement joins TRBV19 to TRBJ2-3, with TRBD2 matching over 11 bases. Trimming cost V 6 bases and J 0 bases; bases outside gene matches: 11. Germline CDR1 is LNHDA and CDR2 is SQIVND (reference sequence). The length of the CDR3 is 18 residues. CDR3 nucleotide sequence: TGTGCCAGTAGGACCCCCGGGACTAGCGGCTCTAGCACAGATACGCAGTATTTT. It codes for CASRTPGTSGSSTDTQYF. Filled out from reference TRBV19 and TRBJ2-3, the complete variable domain reads DGGITQSPKYLFRKEGQNVTLSCEQNLNHDAMYWYRQDPGQGLRLIYYSQIVNDFQKGDIAEGYSVSREKKESFPLTVTSAQKNPTAFYLCASRTPGTSGSSTDTQYFGPGTRLTVL.

V and J are TRBV3-1 (or the pseudogene TRBV3-2) and TRBJ1-5; 7 nucleotides line up with TRBD1. Trimming at V came to 4 bases and at J to 2 bases, leaving 5 bases not matched to a gene. Germline V CDR1 and CDR2: LGHDT, YNNKEL (reference sequence). CDR3 length equals 15 residues. CDR3 region: CASSLGTVGNQPQHF. The CDR3 DNA reads as TGTGCCAGCAGCCTTGGGACAGTCGGCAATCAGCCCCAGCATTTT.